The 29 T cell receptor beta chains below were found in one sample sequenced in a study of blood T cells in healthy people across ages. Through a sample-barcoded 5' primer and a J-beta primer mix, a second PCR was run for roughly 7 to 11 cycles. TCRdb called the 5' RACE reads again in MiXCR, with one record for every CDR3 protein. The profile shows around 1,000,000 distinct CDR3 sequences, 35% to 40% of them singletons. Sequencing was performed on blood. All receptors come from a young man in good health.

CDR3: CASSDGGVNTEAFF. The CDR3, as DNA: TGTGCCAGCAGTGACGGAGGGGTGAACACTGAAGCTTTCTTT. The chain carries TRBV6-2 or TRBV6-3 and TRBJ1-1; weak D call: TRBD1 (5 bases). This CDR3 spans 14 amino acids. Trimming took off 5 bases at V and 0 bases at J, with 10 bases between the two ends. The germline CDR1 and CDR2 sequences are MNHEY and SVGEGT.

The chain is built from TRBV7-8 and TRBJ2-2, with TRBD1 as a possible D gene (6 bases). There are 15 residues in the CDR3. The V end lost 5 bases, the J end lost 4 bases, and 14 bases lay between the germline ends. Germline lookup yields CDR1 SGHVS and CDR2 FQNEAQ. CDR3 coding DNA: TGTGCCAGCAGCGCGCAACAGGGTACCACCGGGGAGCTGTTTTTT. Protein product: CASSAQQGTTGELFF.

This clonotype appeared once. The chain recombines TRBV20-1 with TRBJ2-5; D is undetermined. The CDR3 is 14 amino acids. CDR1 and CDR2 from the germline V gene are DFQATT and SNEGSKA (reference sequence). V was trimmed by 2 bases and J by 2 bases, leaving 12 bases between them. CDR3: CSARIRTEQETQYF. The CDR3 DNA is TGCAGTGCTAGAATAAGGACGGAACAAGAGACCCAGTACTTC.

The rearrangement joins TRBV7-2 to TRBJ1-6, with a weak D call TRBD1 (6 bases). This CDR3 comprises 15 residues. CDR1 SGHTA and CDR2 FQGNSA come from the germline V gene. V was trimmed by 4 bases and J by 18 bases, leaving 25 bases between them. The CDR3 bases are TGTGCCAGCAGCTCCAATAACCCCGACAGGCTTCACCCCCACTTT. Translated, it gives CASSSNNPDRLHPHF. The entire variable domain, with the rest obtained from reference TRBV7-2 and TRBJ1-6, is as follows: GAGVSQSPSNKVTEKGKDVELRCDPISGHTALYWYRQSLGQGLEFLIYFQGNSAPDKSGLPSDRFSAERTGGSVSTLTIQRTQQEDSAVYLCASSSNNPDRLHPHFGNGTRLTVT.

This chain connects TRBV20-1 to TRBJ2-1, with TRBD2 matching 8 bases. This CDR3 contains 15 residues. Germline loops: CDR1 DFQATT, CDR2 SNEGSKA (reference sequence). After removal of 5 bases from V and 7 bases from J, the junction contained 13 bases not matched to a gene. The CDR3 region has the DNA TGCAGTGCTTCTAGTGTCGGGGGGGCGGGAAATGAGCAGTTCTTC. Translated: CSASSVGGAGNEQFF.

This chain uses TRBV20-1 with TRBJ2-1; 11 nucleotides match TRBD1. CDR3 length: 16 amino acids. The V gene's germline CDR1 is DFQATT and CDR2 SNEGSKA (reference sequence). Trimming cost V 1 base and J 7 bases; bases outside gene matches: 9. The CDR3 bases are TGCAGTGCTAGAGTTAGGGGACAGGGGGGTAGGAATGAGCAGTTCTTC. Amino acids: CSARVRGQGGRNEQFF.

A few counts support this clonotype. The CDR3 here is CASKASGGTTDTQYF. The CDR3 bases are TGTGCCAGCAAGGCTAGCGGGGGGACCACAGATACGCAGTATTTT. The chain is built from TRBV2 and TRBJ2-3, with 11 nucleotides matching TRBD2. CDR1 and CDR2 from the germline V gene are SNHLY and FYNNEI. Trimming at V came to 7 bases and at J to 2 bases, leaving 5 bases not matched to a gene. There are 15 residues in the CDR3. The whole variable domain, filled in from reference TRBV2 and TRBJ2-3, reads EPEVTQTPSHQVTQMGQEVILRCVPISNHLYFYWYRQILGQKVEFLVSFYNNEISEKSEIFDDQFSVERPDGSNFTLKIRSTKLEDSAMYFCASKASGGTTDTQYFGPGTRLTVL.

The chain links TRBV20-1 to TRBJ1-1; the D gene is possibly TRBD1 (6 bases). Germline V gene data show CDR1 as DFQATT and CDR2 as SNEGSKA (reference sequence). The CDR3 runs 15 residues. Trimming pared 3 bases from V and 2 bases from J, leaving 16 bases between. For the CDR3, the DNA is TGCAGTGCTAGTACAACTGAGGACAGTAACACTGAAGCTTTCTTT. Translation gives CSASTTEDSNTEAFF.

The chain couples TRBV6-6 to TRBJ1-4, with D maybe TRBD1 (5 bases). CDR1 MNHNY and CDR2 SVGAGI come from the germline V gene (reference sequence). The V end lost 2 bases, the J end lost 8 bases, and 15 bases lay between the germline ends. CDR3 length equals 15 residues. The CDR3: CASSYRGTTGEKLFF. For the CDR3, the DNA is TGTGCCAGCAGTTACCGCGGGACGACGGGGGAAAAACTGTTTTTT.

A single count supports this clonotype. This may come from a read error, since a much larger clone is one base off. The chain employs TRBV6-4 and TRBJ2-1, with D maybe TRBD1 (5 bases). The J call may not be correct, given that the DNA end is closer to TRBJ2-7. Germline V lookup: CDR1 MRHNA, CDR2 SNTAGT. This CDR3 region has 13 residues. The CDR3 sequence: CASSVTEYNEQYF. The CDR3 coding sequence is TGTGCCAGCAGTGTGACAGAATACAATGAGCAGTACTTC.

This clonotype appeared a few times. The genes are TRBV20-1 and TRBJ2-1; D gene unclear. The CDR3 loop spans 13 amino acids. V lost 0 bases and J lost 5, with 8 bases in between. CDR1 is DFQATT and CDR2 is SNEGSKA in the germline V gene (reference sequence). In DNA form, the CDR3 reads TGCAGTGCTAGAGATAGACTGAACAATGAGCAGTTCTTC. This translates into CSARDRLNNEQFF.

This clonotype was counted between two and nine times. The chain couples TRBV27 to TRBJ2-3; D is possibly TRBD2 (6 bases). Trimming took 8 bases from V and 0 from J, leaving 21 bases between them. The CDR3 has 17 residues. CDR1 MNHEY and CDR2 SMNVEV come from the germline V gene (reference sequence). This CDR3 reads CASRREASVRSTDTQYF. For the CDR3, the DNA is TGTGCCAGCCGTAGAGAGGCTAGCGTCCGAAGCACAGATACGCAGTATTTT.

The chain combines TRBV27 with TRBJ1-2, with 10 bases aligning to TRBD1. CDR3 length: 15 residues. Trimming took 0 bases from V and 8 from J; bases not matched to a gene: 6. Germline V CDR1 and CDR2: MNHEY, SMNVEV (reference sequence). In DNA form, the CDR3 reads TGTGCCAGCAGTTTATCCCCGGACAGGGGGTACGGCTACACCTTC. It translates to CASSLSPDRGYGYTF.

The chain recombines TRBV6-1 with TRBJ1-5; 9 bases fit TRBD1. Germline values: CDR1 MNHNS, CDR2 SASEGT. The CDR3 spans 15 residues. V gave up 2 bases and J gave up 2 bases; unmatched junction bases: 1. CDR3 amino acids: CASSEWTGGNQPQHF. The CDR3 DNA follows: TGTGCCAGCAGTGAATGGACAGGGGGCAATCAGCCCCAGCATTTT.

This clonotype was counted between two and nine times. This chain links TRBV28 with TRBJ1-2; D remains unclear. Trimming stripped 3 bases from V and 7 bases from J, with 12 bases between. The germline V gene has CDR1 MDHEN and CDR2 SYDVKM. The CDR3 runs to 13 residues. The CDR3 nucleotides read TGTGCCAGCAGTTTGCAGGTCTGGGGTGGCTACACCTTC. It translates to CASSLQVWGGYTF.

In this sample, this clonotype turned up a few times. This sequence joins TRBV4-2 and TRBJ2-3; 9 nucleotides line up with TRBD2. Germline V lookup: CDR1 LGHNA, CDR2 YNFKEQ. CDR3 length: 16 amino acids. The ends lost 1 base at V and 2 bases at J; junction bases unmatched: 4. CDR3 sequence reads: CASSQGQRGATDTQYF. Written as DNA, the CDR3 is TGTGCCAGCAGCCAAGGCCAGCGGGGGGCCACAGATACGCAGTATTTT.

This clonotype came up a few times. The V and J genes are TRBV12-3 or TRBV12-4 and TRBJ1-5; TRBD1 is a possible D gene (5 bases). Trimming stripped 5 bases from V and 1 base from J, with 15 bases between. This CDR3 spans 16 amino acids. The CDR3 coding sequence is TGTGCCAGCAGTCCGTTGTGGGGGGGAAGCAATCAGCCCCAGCATTTT. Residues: CASSPLWGGSNQPQHF.

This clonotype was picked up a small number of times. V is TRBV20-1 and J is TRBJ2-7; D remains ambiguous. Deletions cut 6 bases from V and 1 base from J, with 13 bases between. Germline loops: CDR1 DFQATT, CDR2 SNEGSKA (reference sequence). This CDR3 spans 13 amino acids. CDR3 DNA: TGCAGTGCAGGCGGTTTAGGTTCCTACGAGCAGTACTTC. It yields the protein CSAGGLGSYEQYF.

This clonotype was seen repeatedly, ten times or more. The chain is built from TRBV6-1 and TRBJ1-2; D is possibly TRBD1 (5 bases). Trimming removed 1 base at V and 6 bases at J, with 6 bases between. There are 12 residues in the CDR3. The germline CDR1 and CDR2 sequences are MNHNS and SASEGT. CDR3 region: CASSEVGDGYTF. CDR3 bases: TGTGCCAGCAGTGAAGTGGGGGATGGCTACACCTTC.

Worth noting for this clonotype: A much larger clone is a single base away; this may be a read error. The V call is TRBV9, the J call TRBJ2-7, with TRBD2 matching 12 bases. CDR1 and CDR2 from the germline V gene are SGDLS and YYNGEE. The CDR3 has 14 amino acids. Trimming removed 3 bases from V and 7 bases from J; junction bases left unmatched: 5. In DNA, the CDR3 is TGTGCCAGCAGCGAACTAGCGGGGGGCAATGAGCAGTACTTC. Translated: CASSELAGGNEQYF.

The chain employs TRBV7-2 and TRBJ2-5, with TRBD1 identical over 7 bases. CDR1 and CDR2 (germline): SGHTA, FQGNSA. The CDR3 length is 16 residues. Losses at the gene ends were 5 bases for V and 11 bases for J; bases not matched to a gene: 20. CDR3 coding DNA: TGTGCCAGCAGCCCTCAGACAGGGTCCCAAAACAATGAGCAGTACTTC. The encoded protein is CASSPQTGSQNNEQYF.

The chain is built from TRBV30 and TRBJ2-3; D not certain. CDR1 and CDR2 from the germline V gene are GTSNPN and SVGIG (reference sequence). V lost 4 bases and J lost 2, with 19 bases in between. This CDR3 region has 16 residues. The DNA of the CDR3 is TGTGCCTGGAATCCCACAGCCACCTTTTCCACAGATACGCAGTATTTT. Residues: CAWNPTATFSTDTQYF.

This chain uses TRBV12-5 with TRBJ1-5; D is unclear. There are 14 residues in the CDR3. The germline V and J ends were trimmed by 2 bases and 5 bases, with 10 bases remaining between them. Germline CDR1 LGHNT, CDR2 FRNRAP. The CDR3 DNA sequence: TGTGCTAGTGGTTTGCCACCGGCGGATCAGCCCCAGCATTTT. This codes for CASGLPPADQPQHF.

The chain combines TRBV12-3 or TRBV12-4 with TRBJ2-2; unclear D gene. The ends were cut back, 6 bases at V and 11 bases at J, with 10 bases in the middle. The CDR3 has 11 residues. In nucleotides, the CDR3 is TGTGCCAGCAGGCGTGGGGTCGAGCTGTTTTTT. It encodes CASRRGVELFF.

Written as DNA, the CDR3 is TGTGCCAGCAGCCAAGATGGGACAGGGGTTGGCTACACCTTC. It specifies CASSQDGTGVGYTF. The chain employs TRBV4-2 and TRBJ1-2; 10 nucleotides align to TRBD1. The CDR3 covers 14 residues. Unmatched junction bases numbered 2, after V lost 0 bases and J lost 7 bases. The V gene's germline CDR1 is LGHNA and CDR2 YNFKEQ.

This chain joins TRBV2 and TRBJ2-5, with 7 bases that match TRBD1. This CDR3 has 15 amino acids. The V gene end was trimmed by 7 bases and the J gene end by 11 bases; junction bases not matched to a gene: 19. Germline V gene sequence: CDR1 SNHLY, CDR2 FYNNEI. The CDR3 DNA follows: TGTGCCAGCACCCTAGACAGGGTGCACTCAAATGAGCAGTACTTC. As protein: CASTLDRVHSNEQYF.

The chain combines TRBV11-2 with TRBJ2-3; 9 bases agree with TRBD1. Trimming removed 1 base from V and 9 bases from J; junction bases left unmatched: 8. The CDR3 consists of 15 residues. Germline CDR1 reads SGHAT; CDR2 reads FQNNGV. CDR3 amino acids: CASSLVTGGTETQYF. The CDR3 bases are TGTGCCAGCAGCTTAGTCACAGGGGGCACCGAGACGCAGTATTTT.

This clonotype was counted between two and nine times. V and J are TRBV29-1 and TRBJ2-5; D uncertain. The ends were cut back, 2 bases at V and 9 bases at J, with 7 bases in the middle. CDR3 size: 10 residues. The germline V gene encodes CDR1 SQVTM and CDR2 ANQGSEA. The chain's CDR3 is CSVERSAQYF. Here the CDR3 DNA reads TGCAGCGTTGAACGGTCGGCCCAGTACTTC.

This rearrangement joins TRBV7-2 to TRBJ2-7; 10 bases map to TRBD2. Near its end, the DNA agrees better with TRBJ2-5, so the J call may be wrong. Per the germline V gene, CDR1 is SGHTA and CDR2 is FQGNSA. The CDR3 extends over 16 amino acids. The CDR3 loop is CASSLYASGGFETQYF. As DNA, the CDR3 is TGTGCCAGCAGCTTATACGCTAGCGGGGGCTTTGAGACCCAGTACTTC.